This TCR beta chain was captured by sequencing in a study of T cells in localized non-small cell lung cancer. Study-wide points: There were a median around 53 of the top 100 tumor clones appearing in adjacent lung.

Germline CDR1 reads MNHGY; CDR2 reads SAAAGT. The CDR3 sequence is 13 residues long. V was cut by 6 bases and J by 2 bases, with 9 bases left in between. With respect to this clone: Antigen: not known.

The data were produced by immunoSEQ multiplex PCR, yet TCRdb's version contains in-frame clones alone and is incomplete. This sample has thousands of clones; less than 30% occur once, and the top ten carry 22%. This receptor was taken from a male donor older than 55 with stage II squamous cell lung carcinoma. The chain combines TRBV6-8 with TRBJ2-3; D is uncertain. This specimen was lung tumor tissue, taken before any cancer treatment. The DNA of the CDR3 is TGTGCCAGCAGCGCGACTGACACAGATACGCAGTATTTT. It specifies CASSATDTDTQYF.